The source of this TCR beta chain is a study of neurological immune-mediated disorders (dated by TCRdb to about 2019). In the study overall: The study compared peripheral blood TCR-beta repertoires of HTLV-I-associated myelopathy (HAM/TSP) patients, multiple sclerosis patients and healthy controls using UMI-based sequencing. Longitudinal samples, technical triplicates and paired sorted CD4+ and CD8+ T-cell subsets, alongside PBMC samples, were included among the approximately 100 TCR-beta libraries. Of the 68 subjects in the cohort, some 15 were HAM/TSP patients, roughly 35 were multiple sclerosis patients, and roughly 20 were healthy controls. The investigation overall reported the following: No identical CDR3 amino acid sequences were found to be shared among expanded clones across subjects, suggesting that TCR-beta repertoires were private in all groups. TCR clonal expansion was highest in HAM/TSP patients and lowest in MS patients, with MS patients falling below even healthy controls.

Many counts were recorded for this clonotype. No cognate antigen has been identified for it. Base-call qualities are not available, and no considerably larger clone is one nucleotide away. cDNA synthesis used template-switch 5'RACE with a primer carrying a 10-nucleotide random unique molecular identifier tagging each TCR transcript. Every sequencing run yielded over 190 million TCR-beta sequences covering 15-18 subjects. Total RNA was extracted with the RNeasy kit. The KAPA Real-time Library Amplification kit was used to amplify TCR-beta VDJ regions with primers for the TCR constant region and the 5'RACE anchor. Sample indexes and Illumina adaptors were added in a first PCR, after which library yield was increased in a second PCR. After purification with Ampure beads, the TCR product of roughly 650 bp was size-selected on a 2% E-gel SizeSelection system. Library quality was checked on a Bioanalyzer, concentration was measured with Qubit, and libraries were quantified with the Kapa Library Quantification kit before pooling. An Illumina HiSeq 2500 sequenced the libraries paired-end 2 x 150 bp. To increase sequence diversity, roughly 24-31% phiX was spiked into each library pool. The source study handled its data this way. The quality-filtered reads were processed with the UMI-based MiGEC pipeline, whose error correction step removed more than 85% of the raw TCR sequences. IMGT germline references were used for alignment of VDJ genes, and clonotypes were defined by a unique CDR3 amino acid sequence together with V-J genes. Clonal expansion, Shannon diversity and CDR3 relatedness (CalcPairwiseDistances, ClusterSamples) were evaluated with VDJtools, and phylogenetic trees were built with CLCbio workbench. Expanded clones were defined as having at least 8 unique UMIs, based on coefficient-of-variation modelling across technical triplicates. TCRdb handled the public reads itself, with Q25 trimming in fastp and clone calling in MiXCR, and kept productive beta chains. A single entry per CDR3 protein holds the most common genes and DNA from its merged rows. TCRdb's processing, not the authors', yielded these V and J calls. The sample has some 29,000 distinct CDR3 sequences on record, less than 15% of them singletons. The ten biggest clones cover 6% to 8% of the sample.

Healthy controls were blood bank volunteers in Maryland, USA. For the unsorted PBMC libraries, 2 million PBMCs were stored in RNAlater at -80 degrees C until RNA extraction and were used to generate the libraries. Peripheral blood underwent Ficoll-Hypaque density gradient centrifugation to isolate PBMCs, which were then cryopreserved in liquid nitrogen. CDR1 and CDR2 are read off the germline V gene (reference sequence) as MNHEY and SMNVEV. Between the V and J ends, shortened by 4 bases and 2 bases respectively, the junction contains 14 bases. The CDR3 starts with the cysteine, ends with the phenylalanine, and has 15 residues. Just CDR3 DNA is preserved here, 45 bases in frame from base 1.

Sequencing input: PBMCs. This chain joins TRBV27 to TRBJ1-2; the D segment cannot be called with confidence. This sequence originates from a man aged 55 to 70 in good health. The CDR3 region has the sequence CASSSWASSNYGYTF. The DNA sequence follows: TGTGCCAGCAGTTCCTGGGCCTCCTCAAACTATGGCTACACCTTC.